This T cell receptor (beta chain) is from a study of T cell responses to AZD1222 COVID-19 vaccine. About the research overall: Second doses that came at about 4 or about 12 weeks were put together. Study-wide findings and caveats: Donors were mostly white British, more females; clonal diversity possibly underestimated. Spike regions recognized by vaccine-associated CD4 TCRs spanned the protein, led by 160-218 and 743-854. Nearly half of unique spike-specific TCRs reportedly avoided B.1.351 and B.1.1.7 mutated regions.

This CDR3 is 14 amino acids long. Trimming took 4 bases from V and 6 from J; bases not matched to a gene: 8. Germline V gives CDR1 SGHAT, CDR2 FQDESV (reference sequence). The protocol was immunoSEQ multiplex PCR, while the TCRdb copy is restricted to in-frame clones and leaves out a portion. The sample records 80,000 to 90,000 clones, over 85% being singletons. A remark on this clone: The antigen is not known.

The origin of this receptor is an adult in good health. The sequences come from peripheral blood, collected on day 0 of AZD1222 vaccination. V and J are TRBV11-1 and TRBJ2-7, with 8 bases lining up with TRBD2. CDR3 amino acids: CASSSTSVGAEQYF. The CDR3 region has the DNA TGTGCCAGCAGCTCGACTAGCGTGGGGGCCGAGCAGTACTTC.